These T cell receptor beta chains were read from a single sample in a study of OX40 agonist ivuxolimab in advanced cancers. The method was immunoSEQ multiplex PCR; TCRdb's version includes in-frame clones alone and lacks a portion of them. The sample lists some 19,000 clones; 83% were seen once. The material sequenced was CD4+ or CD8+ T cells sorted from blood, taken in a trial of the OX40 agonist ivuxolimab. The receptor source for this set is an adult with an advanced solid tumor such as melanoma, head and neck, liver or kidney cancer. Each CDR3 is given with its conserved first and last residue.

TRBV19 CASSRLAHEQFF
TRBV7-2 CASSLTPGQPHNEQFF
TRBV14 CASSQDGRGRRWETQYF
TRBV19 CASRKGAYEQYF
TRBV5-4 CASSLNAGELFF
TRBV27 CASRDPALGTEAFF
TRBV6-8 CAGGSSRLYEQYF
TRBV2 CASSERATLHF
TRBV15 CATSRELAGGETQYF
TRBV30 CAWSVNGEGLSQYF
TRBV29-1 CSVEERAGRAQYF
TRBV7-7 CASSLEPSTDTQYF
TRBV15 CATSRDGDRTQYF
TRBV4-1 CASSLFGLGNTEAFF
TRBV30 CAWSIGGLNYGYTF
TRBV4-1 CATWDSANTGELFF
TRBV21-1 CASSKYFPRGHYEQYF
TRBV2 CASRGQGASLVISNTGELFF
TRBV9 CASSVGGTVAGDEQFF
TRBV27 CASTTSSGYGYTF
TRBV28 CASSLYLSGGATDTQYF
TRBV4-1 CASSHGGGGKTQYF
TRBV19 CASSYSGSSYEQYF
TRBV6-6 CASHRHSYEQYF
TRBV6-6 CASSYGSGSRTEAFF
TRBV14 CASGPTELTSGGEETQYF
TRBV28 CASLRGADGYTF